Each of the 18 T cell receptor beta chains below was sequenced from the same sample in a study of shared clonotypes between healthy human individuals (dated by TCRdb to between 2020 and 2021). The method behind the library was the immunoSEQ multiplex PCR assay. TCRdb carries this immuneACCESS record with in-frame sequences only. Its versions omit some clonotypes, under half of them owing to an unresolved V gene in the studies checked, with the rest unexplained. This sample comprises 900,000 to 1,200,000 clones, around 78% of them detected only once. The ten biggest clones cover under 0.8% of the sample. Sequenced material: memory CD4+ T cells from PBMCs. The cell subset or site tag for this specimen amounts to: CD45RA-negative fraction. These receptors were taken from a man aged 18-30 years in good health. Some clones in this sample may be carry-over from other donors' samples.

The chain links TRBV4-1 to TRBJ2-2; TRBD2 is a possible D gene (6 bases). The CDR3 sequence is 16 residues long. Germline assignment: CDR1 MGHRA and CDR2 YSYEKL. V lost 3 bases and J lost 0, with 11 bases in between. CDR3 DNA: TGCGCCAGCAGCCAGAGACTAGTCGCGAACACCGGGGAGCTGTTTTTT. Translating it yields CASSQRLVANTGELFF.

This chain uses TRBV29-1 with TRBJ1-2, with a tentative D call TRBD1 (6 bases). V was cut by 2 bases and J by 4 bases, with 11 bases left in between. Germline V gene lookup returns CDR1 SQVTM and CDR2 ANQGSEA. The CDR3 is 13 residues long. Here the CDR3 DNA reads TGCAGCGTTGAAATGGGGGCGGTCTATGGCTACACCTTC. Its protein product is CSVEMGAVYGYTF.

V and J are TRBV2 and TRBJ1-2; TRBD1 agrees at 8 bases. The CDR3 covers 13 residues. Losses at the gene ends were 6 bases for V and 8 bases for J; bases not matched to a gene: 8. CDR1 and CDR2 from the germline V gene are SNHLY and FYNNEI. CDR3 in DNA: TGTGCCAGCAGGCCCGACAGGGGTGGCGGCTACACCTTC. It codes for CASRPDRGGGYTF. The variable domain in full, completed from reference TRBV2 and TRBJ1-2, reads EPEVTQTPSHQVTQMGQEVILRCVPISNHLYFYWYRQILGQKVEFLVSFYNNEISEKSEIFDDQFSVERPDGSNFTLKIRSTKLEDSAMYFCASRPDRGGGYTFGSGTRLTVV.

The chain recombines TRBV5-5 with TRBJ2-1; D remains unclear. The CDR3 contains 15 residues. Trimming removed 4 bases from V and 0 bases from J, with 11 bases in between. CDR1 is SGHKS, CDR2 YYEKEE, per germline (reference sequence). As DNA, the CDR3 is TGTGCCAGCAGCCGACCGGAGCCCTCCTACAATGAGCAGTTCTTC. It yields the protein CASSRPEPSYNEQFF.

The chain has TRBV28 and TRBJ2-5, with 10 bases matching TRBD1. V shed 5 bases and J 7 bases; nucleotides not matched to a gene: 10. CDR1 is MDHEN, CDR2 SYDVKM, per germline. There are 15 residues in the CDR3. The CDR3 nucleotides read TGTGCCAGCAGTACCCGGACAGGGGGGTGGGGGACCCAGTACTTC. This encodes CASSTRTGGWGTQYF.

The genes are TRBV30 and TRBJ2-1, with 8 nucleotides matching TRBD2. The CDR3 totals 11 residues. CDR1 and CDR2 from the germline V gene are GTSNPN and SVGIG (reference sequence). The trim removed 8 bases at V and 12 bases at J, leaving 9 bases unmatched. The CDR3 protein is CARSLAGTQFF. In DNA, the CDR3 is TGTGCCCGCTCCTTAGCGGGGACGCAGTTCTTC.

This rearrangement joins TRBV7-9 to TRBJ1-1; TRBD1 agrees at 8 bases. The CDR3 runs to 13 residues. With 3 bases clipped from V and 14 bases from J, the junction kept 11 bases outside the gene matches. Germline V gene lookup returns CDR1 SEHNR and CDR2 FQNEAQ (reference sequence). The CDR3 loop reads CASSFGQGEEGFF. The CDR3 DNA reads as TGTGCCAGCAGCTTTGGACAGGGTGAAGAGGGGTTCTTT.

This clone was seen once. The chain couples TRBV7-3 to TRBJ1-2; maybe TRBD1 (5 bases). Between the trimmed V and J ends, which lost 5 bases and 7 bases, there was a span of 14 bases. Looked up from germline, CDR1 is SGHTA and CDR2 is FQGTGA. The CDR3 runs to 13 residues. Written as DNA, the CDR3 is TGTGCCAGCAGCCCGGGCGGGGGGATTGGCTACACCTTC. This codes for CASSPGGGIGYTF.

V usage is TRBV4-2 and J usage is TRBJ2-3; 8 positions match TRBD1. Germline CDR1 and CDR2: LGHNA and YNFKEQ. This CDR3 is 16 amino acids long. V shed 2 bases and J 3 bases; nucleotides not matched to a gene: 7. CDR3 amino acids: CASSQRTGKKTDTQYF. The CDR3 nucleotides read TGTGCCAGCAGCCAAAGGACAGGGAAGAAAACAGATACGCAGTATTTT.

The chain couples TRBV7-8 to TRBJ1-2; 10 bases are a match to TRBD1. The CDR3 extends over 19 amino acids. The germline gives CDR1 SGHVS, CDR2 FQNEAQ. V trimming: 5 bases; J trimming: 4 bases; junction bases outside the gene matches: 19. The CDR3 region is CASSSRIGTGAKSSYGYTF. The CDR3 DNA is TGTGCCAGCAGCAGTAGGATTGGGACAGGGGCTAAGTCTAGCTATGGCTACACCTTC.

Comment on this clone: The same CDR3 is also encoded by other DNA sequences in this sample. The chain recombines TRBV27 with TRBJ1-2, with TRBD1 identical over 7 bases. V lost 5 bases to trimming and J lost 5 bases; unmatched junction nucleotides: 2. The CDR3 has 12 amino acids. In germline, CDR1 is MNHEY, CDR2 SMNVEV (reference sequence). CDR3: CASSLQGYGYTF. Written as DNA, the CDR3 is TGTGCCAGCAGTCTACAGGGGTATGGCTACACCTTC.

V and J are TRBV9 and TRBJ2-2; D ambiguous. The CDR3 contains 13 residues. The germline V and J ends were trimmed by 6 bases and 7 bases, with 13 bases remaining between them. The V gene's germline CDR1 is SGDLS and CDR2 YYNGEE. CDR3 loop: CASTLSRNGELFF. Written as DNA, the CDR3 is TGTGCCAGCACCCTATCAAGAAACGGGGAGCTGTTTTTT.

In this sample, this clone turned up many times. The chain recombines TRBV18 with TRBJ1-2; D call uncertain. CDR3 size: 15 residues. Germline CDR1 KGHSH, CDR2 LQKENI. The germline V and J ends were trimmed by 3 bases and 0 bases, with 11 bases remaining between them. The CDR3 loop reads CASSPAQSSNYGYTF. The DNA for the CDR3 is TGTGCCAGCTCACCCGCTCAGTCGTCTAACTATGGCTACACCTTC.

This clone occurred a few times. CDR3 amino acids: CASSTAAGLFRADAYEQYF. The CDR3 nucleotides read TGTGCCAGCAGCACCGCGGCAGGGCTCTTCCGAGCGGATGCCTACGAGCAGTACTTC. The chain couples TRBV7-2 to TRBJ2-7; D is perhaps TRBD1 or TRBD2 (5 bases each). Germline-derived CDR1 and CDR2 are SGHTA and FQGNSA. This CDR3 has 19 residues. V lost 5 bases and J 2 bases, leaving 28 bases between the germline ends. The variable domain in full, completed from reference TRBV7-2 and TRBJ2-7, reads GAGVSQSPSNKVTEKGKDVELRCDPISGHTALYWYRQSLGQGLEFLIYFQGNSAPDKSGLPSDRFSAERTGGSVSTLTIQRTQQEDSAVYLCASSTAAGLFRADAYEQYFGPGTRLTVT.

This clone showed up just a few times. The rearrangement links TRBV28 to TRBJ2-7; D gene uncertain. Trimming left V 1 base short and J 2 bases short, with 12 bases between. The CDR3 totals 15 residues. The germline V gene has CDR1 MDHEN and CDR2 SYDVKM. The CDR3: CASSLSGVPPYEQYF. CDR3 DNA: TGTGCCAGCAGTTTATCTGGAGTTCCCCCCTACGAGCAGTACTTC.

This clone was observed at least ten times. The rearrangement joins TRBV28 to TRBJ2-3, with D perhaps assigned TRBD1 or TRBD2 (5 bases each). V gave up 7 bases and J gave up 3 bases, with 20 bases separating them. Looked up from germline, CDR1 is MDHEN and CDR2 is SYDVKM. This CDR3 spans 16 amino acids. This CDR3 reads CASTFFRDVGTDTQYF. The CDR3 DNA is TGTGCCAGCACCTTTTTCCGGGACGTAGGGACAGATACGCAGTATTTT.

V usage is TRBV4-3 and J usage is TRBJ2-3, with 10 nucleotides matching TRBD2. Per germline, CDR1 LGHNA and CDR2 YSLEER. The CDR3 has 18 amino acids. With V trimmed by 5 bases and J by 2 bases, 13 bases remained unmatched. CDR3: CASSDKGPGLAITDTQYF. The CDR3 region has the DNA TGCGCCAGCAGCGATAAAGGGCCGGGACTAGCGATCACAGATACGCAGTATTTT.

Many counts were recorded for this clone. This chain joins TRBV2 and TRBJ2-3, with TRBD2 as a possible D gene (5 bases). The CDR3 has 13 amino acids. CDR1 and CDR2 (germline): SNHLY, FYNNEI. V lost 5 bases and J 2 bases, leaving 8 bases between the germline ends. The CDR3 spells CASSTRATDTQYF. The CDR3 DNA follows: TGTGCCAGCAGTACTAGAGCCACAGATACGCAGTATTTT.